The 16 T cell receptor beta chains presented below share a single source sample, sequenced in a study of shared clonotypes between healthy human individuals. Here immunoSEQ multiplex PCR was the method, and the copy in TCRdb shows in-frame clones only, minus some. The sample has over a million clones; about 96% are singletons. Specimen: naive CD4+ T cells sorted from blood. Specified subset: CD45RA+ positively selected. The receptor source for this set is a man aged 30 to 45 in good health.

The chain recombines TRBV6-6 with TRBJ2-3, with D perhaps TRBD2 (6 bases). The CDR3 contains 15 residues. Germline V gene lookup returns CDR1 MNHNY and CDR2 SVGAGI (reference sequence). Trimming shortened V by 6 bases and J by 2 bases, and 15 bases separated the two germline ends. CDR3 DNA: TGTGCCAGCAGCCTCCGGCGGGACCCCACAGATACGCAGTATTTT. Its protein product is CASSLRRDPTDTQYF.

The chain joins TRBV6-1 to TRBJ1-5, with D possibly TRBD1 on 5 matching bases. The germline V and J ends were trimmed by 11 bases and 0 bases, with 14 bases remaining between them. This CDR3 has 14 amino acids. Germline V gives CDR1 MNHNS, CDR2 SASEGT. Here the CDR3 reads CACMAGYSNQPQHF. In DNA form, the CDR3 reads TGTGCCTGCATGGCAGGGTATAGCAATCAGCCCCAGCATTTT.

This clone was found once. The chain uses TRBV11-3 and TRBJ2-2, with TRBD2 identical over 11 bases. The CDR3 covers 16 residues. J lost 5 bases, V lost 4 bases, and 6 bases had no gene match. Germline loops: CDR1 SGHNT, CDR2 YENEEA. CDR3 coding DNA: TGTGCCAGCAGCTCACTAGCGGGAGATAGTACCGGGGAGCTGTTTTTT. The encoded protein is CASSSLAGDSTGELFF.

To note about this clone: This sample also contains other DNA sequences that code for the same CDR3. The rearrangement uses TRBV9 and TRBJ2-3; D gene unclear. This CDR3 has 13 amino acids. Trimming cost V 0 bases and J 6 bases, with 8 bases left between them. The germline V gene has CDR1 SGDLS and CDR2 YYNGEE. The CDR3 DNA follows: TGTGCCAGCAGCGTAGATCAAGGTGATACGCAGTATTTT. Its translation: CASSVDQGDTQYF.

The rearrangement links TRBV5-4 to TRBJ1-1; D might be TRBD1 (5 bases). Trimming took off 0 bases at V and 1 base at J, with 7 bases between the two ends. Germline V CDR1 and CDR2: SGHNT, YYREEE (reference sequence). This CDR3 has 14 amino acids. The CDR3 loop reads CASSLAGGNTEAFF. In DNA form, the CDR3 reads TGTGCCAGCAGCTTGGCTGGGGGGAACACTGAAGCTTTCTTT.

This rearrangement joins TRBV30 to TRBJ1-5, with D tentatively TRBD1 (5 bases). CDR1 GTSNPN and CDR2 SVGIG come from the germline V gene (reference sequence). V lost 3 bases and J lost 6, with 12 bases in between. This CDR3 is 13 amino acids long. CDR3 sequence reads: CAWSLSGGQPQHF. CDR3 nucleotide sequence: TGTGCCTGGAGCCTATCGGGGGGTCAGCCCCAGCATTTT.

This chain connects TRBV10-1 to TRBJ2-7; maybe TRBD2 (5 bases). Germline loops: CDR1 WNHNN, CDR2 SYGVQD (reference sequence). The CDR3 is 15 residues long. V shed 0 bases and J shed 2 bases, with 11 bases lying between them. The CDR3 sequence is CASSESGVRTYEQYF. The CDR3, as DNA: TGCGCCAGCAGTGAGTCGGGAGTTAGGACCTACGAGCAGTACTTC.

The CDR3 DNA sequence: TGTGCCTGGGCGCCACTACAGGGGTATGGCTACACCTTC. This encodes CAWAPLQGYGYTF. This chain links TRBV30 with TRBJ1-2; 7 bases are shared with TRBD1. The germline gives CDR1 GTSNPN, CDR2 SVGIG (reference sequence). The CDR3 runs 13 residues. V lost 5 bases and J lost 5; bases outside the gene matches: 8.

This chain joins TRBV6-1 and TRBJ2-7; maybe TRBD2 (6 bases). CDR1 MNHNS and CDR2 SASEGT come from the germline V gene. V lost 6 bases to trimming and J lost 3 bases, with 12 bases between them. This CDR3 comprises 13 residues. The CDR3 reads CASREGRNYEQYF. CDR3 in DNA: TGTGCCAGCAGGGAGGGGCGAAACTACGAGCAGTACTTC.

This clone was counted once. The CDR3 reads CASSRNGGGGYTF. Here the CDR3 DNA reads TGTGCCAGCTCACGAAATGGGGGTGGTGGCTACACCTTC. The J gene is TRBJ1-2, the V gene TRBV18; D is perhaps TRBD1 (5 bases). Germline V gives CDR1 KGHSH, CDR2 LQKENI. The CDR3 runs 13 residues. V lost 4 bases and J lost 7, with 13 bases in between.

The V gene is TRBV5-4, the J gene TRBJ2-1, with TRBD2 matching 14 bases. CDR3 length: 18 amino acids. Germline-derived CDR1 and CDR2 are SGHNT and YYREEE (reference sequence). V lost 5 bases to trimming and J lost 2 bases; unmatched junction nucleotides: 9. The CDR3 DNA sequence: TGTGCCAGCAGACCCGGGACTAGCGGGAGAGCCACCTACAATGAGCAGTTCTTC. The encoded protein is CASRPGTSGRATYNEQFF.

This sequence joins TRBV9 and TRBJ1-1; TRBD1 aligns across 8 bases. Germline V gene lookup returns CDR1 SGDLS and CDR2 YYNGEE. After removal of 4 bases from V and 5 bases from J, the junction contained 4 bases not matched to a gene. This CDR3 is built from 13 residues. CDR3 sequence reads: CASSKQGGTEAFF. Written as DNA, the CDR3 is TGTGCCAGCAGCAAACAGGGGGGTACTGAAGCTTTCTTT.

The V gene is TRBV19, the J gene TRBJ2-2, with D hard to call. The germline gives CDR1 LNHDA, CDR2 SQIVND (reference sequence). Trimming left V 5 bases short and J 6 bases short, with 19 bases between. The CDR3 covers 16 residues. The CDR3 loop reads CASSLLATVRAGELFF. CDR3 sequence (DNA): TGTGCCAGTAGTCTGTTGGCTACGGTAAGAGCCGGGGAGCTGTTTTTT.

This CDR3 is CASQQGYYGYTF. The CDR3 nucleotides are TGTGCCAGTCAACAGGGCTACTATGGCTACACCTTC. The chain employs TRBV28 and TRBJ1-2, with D possibly being TRBD1 (6 bases). Looked up from germline, CDR1 is MDHEN and CDR2 is SYDVKM. With 9 bases removed from V and 3 bases from J, the gap between germline ends came to 11 bases. The CDR3 is 12 residues long.

On this clone itself: Other DNA sequences in the same sample also yield this CDR3. The V and J genes are TRBV28 and TRBJ1-1, with a tentative D call TRBD1 (5 bases). The germline gives CDR1 MDHEN, CDR2 SYDVKM. The CDR3 contains 14 residues. Trimming took 3 bases from V and 0 from J, leaving 8 bases between them. CDR3 sequence (DNA): TGTGCCAGCAGTTTCGGGGGATTGAACACTGAAGCTTTCTTT. Amino acids: CASSFGGLNTEAFF.

The chain employs TRBV4-1 and TRBJ2-7, with D perhaps matching TRBD1 (5 bases). The CDR3 has 14 amino acids. Trimming shortened V by 2 bases and J by 6 bases, and 14 bases separated the two germline ends. Germline V lookup: CDR1 MGHRA, CDR2 YSYEKL. CDR3 sequence reads: CASSQSPTAPEQYF. CDR3 bases: TGCGCCAGCAGCCAAAGCCCGACAGCCCCCGAGCAGTACTTC.